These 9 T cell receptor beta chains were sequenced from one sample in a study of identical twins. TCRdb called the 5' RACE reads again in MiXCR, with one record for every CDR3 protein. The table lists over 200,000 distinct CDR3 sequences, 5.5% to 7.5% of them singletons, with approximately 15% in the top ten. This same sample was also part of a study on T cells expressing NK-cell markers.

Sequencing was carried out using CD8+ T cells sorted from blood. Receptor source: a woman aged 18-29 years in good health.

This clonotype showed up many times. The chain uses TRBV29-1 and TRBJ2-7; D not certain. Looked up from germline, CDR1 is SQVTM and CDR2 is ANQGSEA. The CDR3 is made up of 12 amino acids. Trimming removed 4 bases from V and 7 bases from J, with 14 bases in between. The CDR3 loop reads CSVVGQAGEQYF. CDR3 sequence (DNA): TGCAGCGTTGTAGGCCAGGCCGGGGAGCAGTACTTC.

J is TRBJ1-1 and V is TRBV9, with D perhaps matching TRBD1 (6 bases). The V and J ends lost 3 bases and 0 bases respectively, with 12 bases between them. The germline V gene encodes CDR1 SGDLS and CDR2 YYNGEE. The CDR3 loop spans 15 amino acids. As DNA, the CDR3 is TGTGCCAGCAGCGAACAGGGTTTCATGAACACTGAAGCTTTCTTT. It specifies CASSEQGFMNTEAFF.

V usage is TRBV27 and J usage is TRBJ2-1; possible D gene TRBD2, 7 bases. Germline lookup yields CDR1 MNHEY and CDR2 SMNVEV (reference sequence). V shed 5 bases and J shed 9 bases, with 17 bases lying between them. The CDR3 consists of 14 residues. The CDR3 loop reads CASSRAQRGGEQFF. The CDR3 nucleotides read TGTGCCAGCAGTAGGGCGCAGAGGGGGGGTGAGCAGTTCTTC.

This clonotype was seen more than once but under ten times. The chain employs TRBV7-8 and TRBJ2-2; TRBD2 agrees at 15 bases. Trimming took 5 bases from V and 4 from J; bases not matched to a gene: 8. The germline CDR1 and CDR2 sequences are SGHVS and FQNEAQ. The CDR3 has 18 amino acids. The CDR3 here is CASSRTSGRAAGTGELFF. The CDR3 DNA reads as TGTGCCAGCAGCCGGACTAGCGGGAGGGCCGCTGGCACCGGGGAGCTGTTTTTT.

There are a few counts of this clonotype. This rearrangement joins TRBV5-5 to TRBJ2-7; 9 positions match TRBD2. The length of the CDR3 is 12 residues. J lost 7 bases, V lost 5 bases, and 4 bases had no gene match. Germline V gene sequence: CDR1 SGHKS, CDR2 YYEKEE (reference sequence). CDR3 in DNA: TGTGCCAGCAGTAGCGGGGGAGAGGAGCAGTACTTC. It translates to CASSSGGEEQYF.

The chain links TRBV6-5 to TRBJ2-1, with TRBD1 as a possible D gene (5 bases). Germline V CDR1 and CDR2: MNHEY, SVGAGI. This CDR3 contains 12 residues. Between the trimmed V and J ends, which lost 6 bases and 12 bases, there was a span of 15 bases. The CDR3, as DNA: TGTGCCAGCAGATCCGTGGACACATCGCAGTTCTTC. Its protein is CASRSVDTSQFF.

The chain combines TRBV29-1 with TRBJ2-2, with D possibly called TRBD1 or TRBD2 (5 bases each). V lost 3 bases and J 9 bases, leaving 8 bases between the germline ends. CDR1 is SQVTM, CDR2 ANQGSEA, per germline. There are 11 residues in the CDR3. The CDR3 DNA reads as TGCAGCGTTGATCGGGACCGGGAGCTGTTTTTT. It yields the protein CSVDRDRELFF.

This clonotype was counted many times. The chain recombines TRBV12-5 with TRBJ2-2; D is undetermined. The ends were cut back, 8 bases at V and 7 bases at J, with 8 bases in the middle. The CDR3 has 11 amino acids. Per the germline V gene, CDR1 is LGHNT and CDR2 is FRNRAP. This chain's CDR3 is CASYLLGELFF. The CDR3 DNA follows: TGTGCTAGTTACCTCCTCGGGGAGCTGTTTTTT.

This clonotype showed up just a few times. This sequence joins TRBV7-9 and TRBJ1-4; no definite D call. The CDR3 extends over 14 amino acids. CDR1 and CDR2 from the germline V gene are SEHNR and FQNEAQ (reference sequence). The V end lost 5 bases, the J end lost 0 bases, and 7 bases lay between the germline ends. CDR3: CASSTEATNEKLFF. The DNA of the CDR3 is TGTGCCAGCAGCACAGAAGCAACTAATGAAAAACTGTTTTTT.